This section outlines one TCR beta chain sequence together with its context. What it binds is unknown. This sample is drawn from a study of T cell responses to AZD1222 COVID-19 vaccine. Study findings and constraints: Clonal diversity may have been underestimated, and the donors were mostly white British, with more females than males.

Only in-frame clones appear in the TCRdb table, and some are missing; sequencing was by immunoSEQ multiplex PCR. Of about 120,000 clones in the sample, 75% to 90% are singletons; the top ten hold 2.4%. With V trimmed by 4 bases and J by 10 bases, 12 bases remained unmatched. The germline V gene has CDR1 SGHRS and CDR2 YFSETQ. The CDR3 is 16 residues long. The sequenced sample was peripheral blood, obtained on day 0 of AZD1222 vaccination. V usage is TRBV5-1 and J usage is TRBJ1-6; 9 bases match TRBD1. This receptor was taken from an adult in good health. CDR3 DNA: TGCGCCAGCAGCCGAGGGGACAGGGTGGGTCGGTCACCCCTCCACTTT. Amino acid sequence: CASSRGDRVGRSPLHF.